This T cell receptor (beta chain) appears in the sequencing data of a study of blood T cell repertoires in COVID-19. Study in general: PBMCs, B-cell-depleted T cells, or T cells provided the cDNA or gDNA that made up the material.

There are 12 residues in the CDR3. Trimming cost V 4 bases and J 7 bases; bases outside gene matches: 4. The germline V gene encodes CDR1 SGHDT and CDR2 YYEEEE. Original methodology: Scientists estimated how many nucleated cells there were by amplifying reference gene primers. TCRdb's table, derived via immunoSEQ multiplex PCR, lists solely in-frame clones and lacks some. The V and J calls and clone size come from that table; D and trimming were worked out from the DNA. The sample holds 95,000 to 150,000 clones, 88% seen once. The chain combines TRBV5-6 with TRBJ1-2; 7 bases map to TRBD1. The TCR originated in a human donor in a cohort sampled during active COVID-19. The source material was peripheral blood. This chain's CDR3 is CASSTGAGGYTF. In DNA, the CDR3 is TGTGCCAGCAGCACAGGGGCGGGTGGCTACACCTTC.